This TCR beta chain came from a study of a mutant IDH1 vaccine in newly diagnosed glioma. Across the study: Eight vaccine injections were given to patients in weeks 1, 3, 5, 7, 11, 15, 19 and 23. Of the patients given treatment, roughly 62% were male and about 40% were female, and a mean age of roughly 40 years was recorded. Most patients had radiochemotherapy with temozolomide before enrollment; others had one alone.

TCRdb's copy holds only in-frame clones and misses some; the assay was immunoSEQ multiplex PCR. The sample includes over 45,000 clones, 80% of them seen just once. Points from the study as a whole: Vaccine-induced immune responses occurred in roughly 93% of patients.

This sample's time point: week 23, last vaccination. The study gave 300 ug of mutant IDH1 20-mer peptide per vaccine dose, with topical imiquimod. Deletions cut 5 bases from V and 7 bases from J, with 15 bases between. The germline CDR1 and CDR2 sequences are SEHNR and FQNEAQ (reference sequence). The CDR3 is 15 residues long. Note on this clone: Its matching antigen is unknown.

The chain recombines TRBV7-9 with TRBJ1-6, with D unclear. The receptor comes from a man aged 40-50 years with glioma. The source material was PBMCs, sampled from a glioma patient whose treatment included an IDH1 peptide vaccine. The CDR3 region is CASSPRSPPNSPLHF. CDR3 DNA sequence: TGTGCCAGCAGCCCCAGGTCGCCCCCAAATTCACCCCTCCACTTT.